A selection of T cell receptor beta chains follows, all from one sample in a study of T cell responses to AZD1222 COVID-19 vaccine. Clones were sequenced by immunoSEQ multiplex PCR, and TCRdb holds only the in-frame ones, with some missing. Here the sample spans about 130,000 clones, more than 90% being singletons. This sample comprised peripheral blood, obtained 28 days after the second AZD1222 dose. The receptors were sampled from an adult who received the AZD1222 COVID-19 vaccine. CDR3s include the opening cysteine and the closing phenylalanine or tryptophan. The order of the fields is D gene, CDR3 length, J gene, V gene, clone size, CDR3 protein, CDR3 DNA. D genes are given only for firm matches. The size of a clone is reported for some rows only, either as once, few or many, or as a class for expanded clones.

d_call: NA
cdr3_length: 14
j_call: TRBJ1-5
v_call: TRBV10-3
clone_size: once
cdr3_aa: CAISAGNSNQPQHF
cdr3_nt: TGTGCCATCAGTGCCGGGAATAGCAATCAGCCCCAGCATTTT

d_call: NA
cdr3_length: 13
j_call: TRBJ1-5
v_call: TRBV15
clone_size: NA
cdr3_aa: CATSIGFNQPQHF
cdr3_nt: TGTGCCACCAGCATAGGGTTCAATCAGCCCCAGCATTTT

d_call: NA
cdr3_length: 14
j_call: TRBJ2-2
v_call: TRBV5-4
clone_size: once
cdr3_aa: CASSDGTATGELFF
cdr3_nt: TGTGCCAGCAGTGACGGGACCGCGACCGGGGAGCTGTTTTTT

d_call: TRBD2
cdr3_length: 15
j_call: TRBJ2-3
v_call: TRBV6-1
clone_size: NA
cdr3_aa: CASSEAWAGGDTQYF
cdr3_nt: TGTGCCAGCAGTGAAGCGTGGGCGGGAGGGGATACGCAGTATTTT

d_call: NA
cdr3_length: 13
j_call: TRBJ1-5
v_call: TRBV18
clone_size: few
cdr3_aa: CASSPDKNQPQHF
cdr3_nt: TGTGCCAGCTCACCTGACAAGAATCAGCCCCAGCATTTT

d_call: TRBD2
cdr3_length: 14
j_call: TRBJ2-5
v_call: TRBV24-1
clone_size: NA
cdr3_aa: CATSDVGRGETQYF
cdr3_nt: TGTGCCACCAGTGATGTAGGGAGGGGAGAGACCCAGTACTTC

d_call: NA
cdr3_length: 15
j_call: TRBJ1-2
v_call: TRBV7-9
clone_size: NA
cdr3_aa: CASSLGDRRPYGYTF
cdr3_nt: TGTGCCAGCAGCTTAGGGGACCGTAGACCCTATGGCTACACCTTC

d_call: NA
cdr3_length: 12
j_call: TRBJ2-3
v_call: TRBV27
clone_size: few
cdr3_aa: CASSSRTDTQYF
cdr3_nt: TGTGCCAGCAGTTCACGCACAGATACGCAGTATTTT

d_call: TRBD1
cdr3_length: 14
j_call: TRBJ1-5
v_call: TRBV7-9
clone_size: once
cdr3_aa: CASSPTGANQPQHF
cdr3_nt: TGTGCCAGCAGCCCGACAGGGGCTAATCAGCCCCAGCATTTT

d_call: TRBD2
cdr3_length: 15
j_call: TRBJ2-3
v_call: TRBV27
clone_size: NA
cdr3_aa: CASTTQTGGGYTQYF
cdr3_nt: TGTGCCAGCACCACTCAGACGGGGGGAGGGTATACGCAGTATTTT

d_call: NA
cdr3_length: 12
j_call: TRBJ1-2
v_call: TRBV12-3/TRBV12-4
clone_size: NA
cdr3_aa: CASTFDLDGYTF
cdr3_nt: TGTGCCAGCACCTTCGACTTGGATGGCTACACCTTC

d_call: NA
cdr3_length: 16
j_call: TRBJ2-5
v_call: TRBV7-8
clone_size: once
cdr3_aa: CASSLALLPPQETQYF
cdr3_nt: TGTGCCAGCAGCTTAGCTCTACTCCCTCCCCAAGAGACCCAGTACTTC

d_call: NA
cdr3_length: 16
j_call: TRBJ2-7
v_call: TRBV6-1
clone_size: once
cdr3_aa: CASSESGLGNSYEQYF
cdr3_nt: TGTGCCAGCAGTGAAAGCGGGCTCGGTAATTCCTACGAGCAGTACTTC

d_call: TRBD2
cdr3_length: 16
j_call: TRBJ2-3
v_call: TRBV4-3
clone_size: NA
cdr3_aa: CASSQGLAGATDTQYF
cdr3_nt: TGCGCCAGCAGCCAAGGGCTAGCGGGAGCGACAGATACGCAGTATTTT

d_call: NA
cdr3_length: 14
j_call: TRBJ1-5
v_call: TRBV30
clone_size: NA
cdr3_aa: CAWSLGGSNQPQHF
cdr3_nt: TGTGCCTGGAGTTTAGGCGGAAGCAATCAGCCCCAGCATTTT

d_call: NA
cdr3_length: 14
j_call: TRBJ1-1
v_call: TRBV6-4
clone_size: NA
cdr3_aa: CASRTQASSTEAFF
cdr3_nt: TGTGCCAGCAGAACACAGGCCTCCAGTACTGAAGCTTTCTTT

d_call: TRBD1
cdr3_length: 14
j_call: TRBJ2-5
v_call: TRBV5-5
clone_size: NA
cdr3_aa: CASSRPGQQETQYF
cdr3_nt: TGTGCCAGCAGCAGACCGGGACAGCAAGAGACCCAGTACTTC

d_call: TRBD2
cdr3_length: 14
j_call: TRBJ2-2
v_call: TRBV25-1
clone_size: few
cdr3_aa: CASSETSGSAELFF
cdr3_nt: TGTGCCAGCAGTGAAACTAGCGGGAGTGCGGAGCTGTTTTTT

d_call: NA
cdr3_length: 14
j_call: TRBJ2-7
v_call: TRBV5-1
clone_size: NA
cdr3_aa: CASSADYRDREQYF
cdr3_nt: TGCGCCAGCAGCGCCGACTACAGGGATCGGGAGCAGTACTTC

d_call: NA
cdr3_length: 14
j_call: TRBJ1-5
v_call: TRBV19
clone_size: NA
cdr3_aa: CASSILANSQSRHF
cdr3_nt: TGTGCCAGTAGTATCTTGGCAAATTCCCAATCGCGGCATTTT

d_call: NA
cdr3_length: 16
j_call: TRBJ2-1
v_call: TRBV19
clone_size: NA
cdr3_aa: CASSMLGEGRQSEQFF
cdr3_nt: TGTGCCAGTAGTATGCTAGGTGAGGGCCGCCAGAGTGAGCAGTTCTTC

d_call: NA
cdr3_length: 12
j_call: TRBJ2-1
v_call: TRBV18
clone_size: NA
cdr3_aa: CASSRTVVEQFF
cdr3_nt: TGTGCCAGCTCCCGGACAGTTGTTGAGCAGTTCTTC

d_call: TRBD1
cdr3_length: 13
j_call: TRBJ1-4
v_call: TRBV12-3/TRBV12-4
clone_size: NA
cdr3_aa: CASRPGQGGKLFF
cdr3_nt: TGTGCCAGCCGCCCTGGACAGGGTGGAAAACTGTTTTTT

d_call: TRBD1
cdr3_length: 13
j_call: TRBJ1-1
v_call: TRBV2
clone_size: NA
cdr3_aa: CASTRQGNTEAFF
cdr3_nt: TGTGCCAGCACCCGACAGGGGAACACTGAAGCTTTCTTT

d_call: NA
cdr3_length: 13
j_call: TRBJ1-1
v_call: TRBV18
clone_size: NA
cdr3_aa: CASSIQGNTEAFF
cdr3_nt: TGTGCCAGCTCAATACAGGGGAACACTGAAGCTTTCTTT

d_call: NA
cdr3_length: 15
j_call: TRBJ1-4
v_call: TRBV11-2
clone_size: NA
cdr3_aa: CASSPFPRLNEKLFF
cdr3_nt: TGTGCCAGCAGCCCCTTCCCCAGACTTAATGAAAAACTGTTTTTT

d_call: NA
cdr3_length: 16
j_call: TRBJ2-1
v_call: TRBV6-6
clone_size: once
cdr3_aa: CASSYSNTLRYNEQFF
cdr3_nt: TGTGCCAGCAGTTACTCGAACACCCTTCGCTACAATGAGCAGTTCTTC

d_call: TRBD1
cdr3_length: 15
j_call: TRBJ2-5
v_call: TRBV7-9
clone_size: NA
cdr3_aa: CASSLLQGAEETQYF
cdr3_nt: TGTGCCAGCAGTTTGCTCCAGGGGGCGGAGGAGACCCAGTACTTC

d_call: NA
cdr3_length: 13
j_call: TRBJ1-2
v_call: TRBV6-5
clone_size: NA
cdr3_aa: CASSYRGKGSYTF
cdr3_nt: TGTGCCAGCAGTTACAGGGGAAAGGGGAGCTACACCTTC